This is a list of T cell receptor beta chains from one sample in a study of T cell responses to AZD1222 COVID-19 vaccine. The method was immunoSEQ multiplex PCR; TCRdb's version includes in-frame clones alone and lacks a portion of them. Of just under 90,000 clones detected, 89% appear once; the ten largest clones hold 5.5%. The sequenced sample was peripheral blood, obtained 28 days after the second AZD1222 dose. The receptors derive from an adult who received the AZD1222 COVID-19 vaccine. The conserved cysteine and the conserved F or W are not part of the CDR3 here. The order of the fields is V gene, J gene, CDR3 protein.

V: TRBV29-1
J: TRBJ1-2
CDR3: SVIQGDRGPNGYT

V: TRBV7-2
J: TRBJ1-1
CDR3: ASSLLKDRFSEAF

V: TRBV9
J: TRBJ1-4
CDR3: ASSADPGPREKLF

V: TRBV19
J: TRBJ1-3
CDR3: ASSYAESAGNTIY

V: TRBV4-3
J: TRBJ2-7
CDR3: ASSQDPSGGPYEQY

V: TRBV4-1
J: TRBJ1-1
CDR3: ASSPWGGNTEAF

V: TRBV7-3
J: TRBJ2-3
CDR3: ASSFGQGADTQY

V: TRBV11-2
J: TRBJ2-7
CDR3: ASSFRGSYEQY

V: TRBV4-1
J: TRBJ1-2
CDR3: ASSQVGGLGNGYT

V: TRBV7-2
J: TRBJ1-1
CDR3: ATRDRGRVGTEAF

V: TRBV27
J: TRBJ2-7
CDR3: ASSLSRGAYEQY

V: TRBV9
J: TRBJ1-2
CDR3: ATWDREVTTSGYT

V: TRBV9
J: TRBJ2-5
CDR3: ASSAQGASTETQY

V: TRBV19
J: TRBJ1-1
CDR3: ASSIWAANTEAF

V: TRBV7-9
J: TRBJ1-1
CDR3: ASSLPSLGASTEAF

V: TRBV28
J: TRBJ1-2
CDR3: ASSWGQGYGYT

V: TRBV11-2
J: TRBJ1-2
CDR3: ASSLGTGGLGRGYT

V: TRBV27
J: TRBJ2-3
CDR3: ASSLRGYTQY

V: TRBV13
J: TRBJ1-3
CDR3: ASSRLAGNTIY

V: TRBV10-3
J: TRBJ1-5
CDR3: AISESNQPQH

V: TRBV7-9
J: TRBJ1-2
CDR3: ASSLDSRLGYT

V: TRBV11-2
J: TRBJ2-7
CDR3: ASSRQGQGDEQY

V: TRBV19
J: TRBJ1-2
CDR3: ASGLKGRVDYGYT

V: TRBV6-5
J: TRBJ1-5
CDR3: ASRSQGASNQPQH

V: TRBV9
J: TRBJ2-1
CDR3: ASSKGQGMNEQF

V: TRBV12-5
J: TRBJ1-1
CDR3: ASGPPRAEAF

V: TRBV29-1
J: TRBJ1-1
CDR3: SYSGGASQAEAF

V: TRBV5-6
J: TRBJ1-6
CDR3: ASSLGTASLSPLH

V: TRBV28
J: TRBJ2-1
CDR3: ASSLPRGAGNEQF

V: TRBV21-1
J: TRBJ2-3
CDR3: ASSKRWYGLRTTPSTDTQY

V: TRBV6-1
J: TRBJ2-5
CDR3: ASSEGLGLQETQY

V: TRBV11-3
J: TRBJ2-5
CDR3: ASSPPDRASQETQY

V: TRBV6-2/TRBV6-3
J: TRBJ2-7
CDR3: ASSHPQAGYYEQY

V: TRBV7-2
J: TRBJ1-3
CDR3: ASSLVGTYSGNTIY

V: TRBV5-8
J: TRBJ2-1
CDR3: ASSRRTTGNNEQF

V: TRBV13
J: TRBJ2-7
CDR3: ASSLDRAEIEQY

V: TRBV24-1
J: TRBJ2-3
CDR3: ATSDLRTSGDRTDTQY

V: TRBV19
J: TRBJ1-1
CDR3: ASSIGRNTEAF

V: TRBV13
J: TRBJ1-2
CDR3: ASSFLGDYGYT

V: TRBV6-1
J: TRBJ1-5
CDR3: ASSESLGGYGPQH

V: TRBV21-1
J: TRBJ2-1
CDR3: ASRRRQADLI

V: TRBV12-3/TRBV12-4
J: TRBJ1-4
CDR3: ASIKQGDEKLF

V: TRBV11-2
J: TRBJ1-2
CDR3: ASRPTGSIGYT

V: TRBV11-3
J: TRBJ2-1
CDR3: ASSLGSGALGNDNEQF

V: TRBV6-5
J: TRBJ1-1
CDR3: ASTITGDTEAF

V: TRBV10-2
J: TRBJ1-2
CDR3: ASSESEGRGRGYT

V: TRBV28
J: TRBJ2-7
CDR3: ASSTDREGDYEQY

V: TRBV7-9
J: TRBJ1-6
CDR3: ASSMTGLESPLH

V: TRBV30
J: TRBJ2-7
CDR3: AWTTGGEQY

V: TRBV7-9
J: TRBJ1-1
CDR3: ASSLLSSQGRGTEAF

V: TRBV5-1
J: TRBJ2-2
CDR3: ASSPSVLAGANTGELF

V: TRBV28
J: TRBJ1-5
CDR3: ASSHDRVGWSNQPQH

V: TRBV30
J: TRBJ1-1
CDR3: AWSKLTEAF

V: TRBV2
J: TRBJ1-5
CDR3: ASLAGQGGNQPQH

V: TRBV18
J: TRBJ1-2
CDR3: ASSAPDRGDYGYT

V: TRBV15
J: TRBJ1-4
CDR3: ATSGGENEKLF

V: TRBV6-5
J: TRBJ1-4
CDR3: ASRELRGLQEKLF

V: TRBV7-8
J: TRBJ1-2
CDR3: ASSLAYRGRTNYGYT

V: TRBV6-5
J: TRBJ1-2
CDR3: ASSSTPNTGYT